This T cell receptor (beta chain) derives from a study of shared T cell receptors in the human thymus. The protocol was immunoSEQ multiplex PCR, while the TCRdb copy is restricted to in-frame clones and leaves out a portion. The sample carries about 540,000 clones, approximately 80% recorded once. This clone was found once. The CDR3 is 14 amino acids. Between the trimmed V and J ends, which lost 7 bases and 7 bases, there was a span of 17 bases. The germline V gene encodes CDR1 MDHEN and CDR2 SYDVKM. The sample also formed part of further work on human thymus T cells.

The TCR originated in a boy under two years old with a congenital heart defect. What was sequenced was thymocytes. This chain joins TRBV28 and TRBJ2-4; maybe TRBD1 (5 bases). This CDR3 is CASTPCQGRNIQYF. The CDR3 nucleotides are TGTGCCAGCACCCCCTGCCAGGGCCGGAACATTCAGTACTTC.